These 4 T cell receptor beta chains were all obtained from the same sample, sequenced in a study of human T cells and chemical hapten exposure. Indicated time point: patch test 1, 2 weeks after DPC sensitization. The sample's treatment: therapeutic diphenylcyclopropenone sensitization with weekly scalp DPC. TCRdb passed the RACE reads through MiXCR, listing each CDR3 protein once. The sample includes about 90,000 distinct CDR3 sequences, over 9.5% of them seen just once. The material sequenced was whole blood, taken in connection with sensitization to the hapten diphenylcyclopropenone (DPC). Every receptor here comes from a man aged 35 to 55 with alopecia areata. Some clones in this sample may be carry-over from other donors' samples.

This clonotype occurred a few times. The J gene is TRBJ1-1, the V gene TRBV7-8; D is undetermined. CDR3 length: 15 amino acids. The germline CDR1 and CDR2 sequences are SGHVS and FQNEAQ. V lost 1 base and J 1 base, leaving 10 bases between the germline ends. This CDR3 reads CASSLGRNSNTEAFF. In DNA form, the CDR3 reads TGTGCCAGCAGCTTAGGCAGGAATTCGAACACTGAAGCTTTCTTT. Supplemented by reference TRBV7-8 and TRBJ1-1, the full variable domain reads GAGVSQSPRYKVAKRGQDVALRCDPISGHVSLFWYQQALGQGPEFLTYFQNEAQLDKSGLPSDRFFAERPEGSVSTLKIQRTQQEDSAVYLCASSLGRNSNTEAFFGQGTRLTVV.

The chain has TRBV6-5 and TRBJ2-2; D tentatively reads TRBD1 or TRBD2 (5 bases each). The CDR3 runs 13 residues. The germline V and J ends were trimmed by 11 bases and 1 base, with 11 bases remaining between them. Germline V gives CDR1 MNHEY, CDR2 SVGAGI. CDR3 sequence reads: CASGRQNTGELFF. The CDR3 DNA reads TGTGCCTCGGGGCGGCAGAACACCGGGGAGCTGTTTTTT.

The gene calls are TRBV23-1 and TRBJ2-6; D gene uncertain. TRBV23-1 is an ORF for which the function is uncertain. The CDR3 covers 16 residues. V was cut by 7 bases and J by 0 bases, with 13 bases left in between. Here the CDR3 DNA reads TGCGCCAGCACGCCACTCATTAACTCTGGGGCCAACGTCCTGACTTTC. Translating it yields CASTPLINSGANVLTF.

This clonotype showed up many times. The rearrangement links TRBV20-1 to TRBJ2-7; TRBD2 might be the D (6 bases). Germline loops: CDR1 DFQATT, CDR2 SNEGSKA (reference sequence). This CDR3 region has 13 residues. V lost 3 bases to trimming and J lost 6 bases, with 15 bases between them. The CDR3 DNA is TGCAGTGCTAGCCGGGAGATACAATGCGAGCAGTACGTC. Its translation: CSASREIQCEQYV.